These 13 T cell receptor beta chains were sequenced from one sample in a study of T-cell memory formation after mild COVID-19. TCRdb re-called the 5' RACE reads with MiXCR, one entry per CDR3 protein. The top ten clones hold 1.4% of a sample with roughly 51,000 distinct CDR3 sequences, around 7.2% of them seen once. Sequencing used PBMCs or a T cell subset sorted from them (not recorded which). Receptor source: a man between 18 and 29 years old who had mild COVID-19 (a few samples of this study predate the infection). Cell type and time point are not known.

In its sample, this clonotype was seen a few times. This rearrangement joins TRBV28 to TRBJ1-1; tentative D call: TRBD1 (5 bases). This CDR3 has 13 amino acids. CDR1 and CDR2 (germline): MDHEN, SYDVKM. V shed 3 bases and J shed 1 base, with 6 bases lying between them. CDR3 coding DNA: TGTGCCAGCAGTTTTGGGGGGAACACTGAAGCTTTCTTT. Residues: CASSFGGNTEAFF. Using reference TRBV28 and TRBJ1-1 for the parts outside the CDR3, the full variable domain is DVKVTQSSRYLVKRTGEKVFLECVQDMDHENMFWYRQDPGLGLRLIYFSYDVKMKEKGDIPEGYSVSREKKERFSLILESASTNQTSMYLCASSFGGNTEAFFGQGTRLTVV.

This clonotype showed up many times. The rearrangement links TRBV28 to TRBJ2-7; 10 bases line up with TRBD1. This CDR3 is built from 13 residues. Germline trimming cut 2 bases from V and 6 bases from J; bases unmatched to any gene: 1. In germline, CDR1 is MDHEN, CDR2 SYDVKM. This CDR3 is CASSLRDRGEQYV. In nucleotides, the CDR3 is TGTGCCAGCAGTTTAAGGGACAGGGGCGAGCAGTACGTC.

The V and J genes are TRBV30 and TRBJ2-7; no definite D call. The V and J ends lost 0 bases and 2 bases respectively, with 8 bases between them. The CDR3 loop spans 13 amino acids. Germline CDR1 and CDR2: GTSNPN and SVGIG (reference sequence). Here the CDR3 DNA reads TGTGCCTGGAGTGTACCCAATACCTACGAGCAGTACTTC. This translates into CAWSVPNTYEQYF.

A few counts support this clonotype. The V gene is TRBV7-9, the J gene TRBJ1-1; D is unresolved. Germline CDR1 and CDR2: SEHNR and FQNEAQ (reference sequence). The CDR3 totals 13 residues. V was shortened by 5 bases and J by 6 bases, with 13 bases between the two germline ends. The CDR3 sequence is CASSPGIVAEAFF. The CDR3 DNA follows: TGTGCCAGCAGCCCCGGGATAGTCGCTGAAGCTTTCTTT.

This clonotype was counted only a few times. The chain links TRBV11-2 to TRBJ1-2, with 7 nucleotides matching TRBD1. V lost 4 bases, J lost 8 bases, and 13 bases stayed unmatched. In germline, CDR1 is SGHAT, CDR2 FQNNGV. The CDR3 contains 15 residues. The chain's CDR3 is CASSSGQAELWGYTF. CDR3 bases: TGTGCCAGCAGCTCAGGACAGGCCGAGTTGTGGGGCTACACCTTC.

The CDR3 coding sequence is TGTGCCAGCAGCTGGCCTCTTTCAGGGCCCTTGGAGACCCAGTACTTC. Translating it yields CASSWPLSGPLETQYF. V is TRBV7-9 and J is TRBJ2-5, with a tentative D call TRBD1 (5 bases). Germline CDR1 and CDR2: SEHNR and FQNEAQ (reference sequence). The CDR3 consists of 16 residues. V lost 4 bases, J lost 5 bases, and 20 bases lay in between.

DNA of the CDR3: TGTGCCAGCAGCTGGCGTGGAAGTGGCTACACCTTC. Amino acid sequence: CASSWRGSGYTF. The V and J genes are TRBV7-9 and TRBJ1-2; no firm D call. Trimming stripped 4 bases from V and 7 bases from J, with 10 bases between. Per the germline V gene, CDR1 is SEHNR and CDR2 is FQNEAQ (reference sequence). This CDR3 is 12 amino acids long.

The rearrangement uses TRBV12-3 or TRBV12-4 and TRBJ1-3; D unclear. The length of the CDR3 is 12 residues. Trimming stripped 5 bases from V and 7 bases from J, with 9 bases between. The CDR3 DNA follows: TGTGCCAGCAGTCCGACTTGGAACACCATATATTTT. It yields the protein CASSPTWNTIYF.

CDR3 bases: TGTGCCAGCAAGCCCCCCCGGGGGGCACATGGCACCGGGGAGCTGTTTTTT. The encoded protein is CASKPPRGAHGTGELFF. The V gene is TRBV2, the J gene TRBJ2-2, with a tentative D call TRBD2 (7 bases). V shed 7 bases and J shed 4 bases, with 22 bases lying between them. Germline CDR1 and CDR2: SNHLY and FYNNEI. The CDR3 is 17 amino acids.

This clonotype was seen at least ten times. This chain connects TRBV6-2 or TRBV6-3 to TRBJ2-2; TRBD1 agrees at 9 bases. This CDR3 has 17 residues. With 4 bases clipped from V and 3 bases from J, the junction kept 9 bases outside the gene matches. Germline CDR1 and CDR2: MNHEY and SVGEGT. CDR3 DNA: TGTGCCAGCAGTTCTCTACCGGGACAGGGACACACCGGGGAGCTGTTTTTT. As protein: CASSSLPGQGHTGELFF.

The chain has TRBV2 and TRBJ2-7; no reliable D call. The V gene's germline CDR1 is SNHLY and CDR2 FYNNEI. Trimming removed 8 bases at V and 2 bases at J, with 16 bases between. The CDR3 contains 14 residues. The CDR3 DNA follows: TGTGCCAGCTACAGAAGGGCAGAACCCTACGAGCAGTACGTC. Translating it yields CASYRRAEPYEQYV.

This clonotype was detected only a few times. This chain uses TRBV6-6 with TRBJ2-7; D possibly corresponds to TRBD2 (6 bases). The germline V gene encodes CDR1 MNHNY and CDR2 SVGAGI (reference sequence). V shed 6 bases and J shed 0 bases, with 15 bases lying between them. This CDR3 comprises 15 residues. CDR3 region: CASSPSDGSSYEQYF. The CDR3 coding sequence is TGTGCCAGCAGCCCATCCGACGGGAGCTCCTACGAGCAGTACTTC.

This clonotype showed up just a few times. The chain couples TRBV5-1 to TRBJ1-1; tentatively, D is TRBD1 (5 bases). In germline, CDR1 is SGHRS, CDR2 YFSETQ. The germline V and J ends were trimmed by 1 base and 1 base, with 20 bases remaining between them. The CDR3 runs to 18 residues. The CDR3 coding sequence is TGCGCCAGCAGCTTGAGGGGTCGGGGGAGTGGATGGAACACTGAAGCTTTCTTT. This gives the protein CASSLRGRGSGWNTEAFF.